This T cell receptor (beta chain) was found in a study of control samples from healthy donors and cancer patients. V was clipped by 3 bases and J by 3 bases; unmatched bases: 6. This CDR3 comprises 15 residues. In germline, CDR1 is KGHSH, CDR2 LQKENI. Libraries were prepared by immunoSEQ multiplex PCR; TCRdb keeps only in-frame clonotypes and omits some of them. Of fewer than 200,000 clones listed, 93% were seen once; the top ten hold roughly 4.3%. Input material: blood. V gene TRBV18 combines with J gene TRBJ2-5; TRBD1 matches at 8 bases. The clonotype was recovered from a woman aged 55 to 70 in good health. CDR3 amino acids: CASSPIPTGEETQYF. As DNA, the CDR3 is TGTGCCAGCTCACCCATCCCGACAGGGGAAGAGACCCAGTACTTC.